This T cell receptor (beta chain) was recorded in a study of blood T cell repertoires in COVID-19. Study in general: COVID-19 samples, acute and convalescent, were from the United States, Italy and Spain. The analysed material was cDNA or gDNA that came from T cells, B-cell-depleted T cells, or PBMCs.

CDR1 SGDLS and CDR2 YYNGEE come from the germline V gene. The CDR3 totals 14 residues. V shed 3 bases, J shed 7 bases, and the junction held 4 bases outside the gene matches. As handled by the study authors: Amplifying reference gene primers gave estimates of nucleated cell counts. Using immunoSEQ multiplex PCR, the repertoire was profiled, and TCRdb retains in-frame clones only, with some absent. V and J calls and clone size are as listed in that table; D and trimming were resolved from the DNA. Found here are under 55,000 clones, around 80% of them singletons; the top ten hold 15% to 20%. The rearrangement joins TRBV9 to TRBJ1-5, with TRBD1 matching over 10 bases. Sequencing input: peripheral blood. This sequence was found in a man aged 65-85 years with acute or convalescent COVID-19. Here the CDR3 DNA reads TGTGCCAGCAGCGCGGGACAGGGGAGCCAGCCCCAGCATTTT. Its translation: CASSAGQGSQPQHF.